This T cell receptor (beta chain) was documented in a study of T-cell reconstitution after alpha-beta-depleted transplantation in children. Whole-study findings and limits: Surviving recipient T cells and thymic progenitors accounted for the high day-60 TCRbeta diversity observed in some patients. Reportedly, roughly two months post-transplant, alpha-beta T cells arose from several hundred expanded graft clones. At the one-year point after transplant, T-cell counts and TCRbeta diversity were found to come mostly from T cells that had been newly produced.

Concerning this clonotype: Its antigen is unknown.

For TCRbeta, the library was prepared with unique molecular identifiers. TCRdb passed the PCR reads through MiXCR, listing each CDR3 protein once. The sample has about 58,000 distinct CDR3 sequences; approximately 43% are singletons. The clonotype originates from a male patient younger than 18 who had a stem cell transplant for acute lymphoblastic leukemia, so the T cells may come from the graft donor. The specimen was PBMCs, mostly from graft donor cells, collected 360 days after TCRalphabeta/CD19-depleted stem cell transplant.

The CDR3 sequence: CASSPQIAKNIQYF. The CDR3 DNA follows: TGTGCCAGCAGTCCTCAAATAGCCAAAAACATTCAGTACTTC. The gene calls are TRBV7-2 and TRBJ2-4; D gene unclear. The germline V and J ends were trimmed by 6 bases and 0 bases, with 9 bases remaining between them. This CDR3 has 14 amino acids. Per germline, CDR1 SGHTA and CDR2 FQGNSA. Supplemented by reference TRBV7-2 and TRBJ2-4, the full variable domain reads GAGVSQSPSNKVTEKGKDVELRCDPISGHTALYWYRQSLGQGLEFLIYFQGNSAPDKSGLPSDRFSAERTGGSVSTLTIQRTQQEDSAVYLCASSPQIAKNIQYFGAGTRLSVL.